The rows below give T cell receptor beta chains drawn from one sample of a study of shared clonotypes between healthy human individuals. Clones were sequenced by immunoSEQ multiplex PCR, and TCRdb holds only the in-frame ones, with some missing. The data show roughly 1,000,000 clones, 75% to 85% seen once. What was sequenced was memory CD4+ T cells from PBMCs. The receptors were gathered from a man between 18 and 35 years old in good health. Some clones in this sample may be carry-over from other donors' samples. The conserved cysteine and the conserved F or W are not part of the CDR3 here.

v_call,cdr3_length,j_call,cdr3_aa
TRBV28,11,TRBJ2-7,ASSYRQTNEQY
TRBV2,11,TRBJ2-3,ASRTERSGTQY
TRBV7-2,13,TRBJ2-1,ASSLGLAGINEQF
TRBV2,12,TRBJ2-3,ASGLAGGGDTQY
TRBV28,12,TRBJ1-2,ASSLPQGSYGYT
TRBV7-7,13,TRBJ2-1,ASSLTGQGHNEQF
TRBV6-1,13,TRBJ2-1,ASTTLTGGYNEQF
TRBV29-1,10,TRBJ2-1,SVGDYYNEQF
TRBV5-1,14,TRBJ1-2,ASSDPGQGAGYGYT
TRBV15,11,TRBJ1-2,ATSRDLREGYT
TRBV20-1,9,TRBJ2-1,SARAVYEQF
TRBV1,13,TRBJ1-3,TSSHQDYPGNTIY
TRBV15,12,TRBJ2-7,ATSTRYVANEQY
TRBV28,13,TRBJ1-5,ASNWGLLNNQPQH